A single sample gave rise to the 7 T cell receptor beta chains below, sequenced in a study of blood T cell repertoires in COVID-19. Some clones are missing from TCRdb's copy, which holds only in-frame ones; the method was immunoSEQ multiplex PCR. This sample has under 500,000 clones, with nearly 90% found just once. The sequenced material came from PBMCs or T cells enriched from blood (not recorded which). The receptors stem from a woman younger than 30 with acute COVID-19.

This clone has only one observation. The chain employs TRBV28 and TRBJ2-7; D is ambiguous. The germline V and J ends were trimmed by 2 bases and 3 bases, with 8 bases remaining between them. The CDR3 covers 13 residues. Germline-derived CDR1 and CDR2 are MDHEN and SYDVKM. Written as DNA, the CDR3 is TGTGCCAGCAGTTTACACCCGGTCTACGAGCAGTACTTC. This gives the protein CASSLHPVYEQYF. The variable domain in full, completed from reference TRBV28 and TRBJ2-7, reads DVKVTQSSRYLVKRTGEKVFLECVQDMDHENMFWYRQDPGLGLRLIYFSYDVKMKEKGDIPEGYSVSREKKERFSLILESASTNQTSMYLCASSLHPVYEQYFGPGTRLTVT.

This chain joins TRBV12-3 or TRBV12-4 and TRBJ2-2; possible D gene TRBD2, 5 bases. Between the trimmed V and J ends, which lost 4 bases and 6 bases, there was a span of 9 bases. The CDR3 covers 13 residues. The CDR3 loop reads CASSYEGSGELFF. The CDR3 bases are TGTGCCAGCAGTTATGAGGGATCCGGGGAGCTGTTTTTT.

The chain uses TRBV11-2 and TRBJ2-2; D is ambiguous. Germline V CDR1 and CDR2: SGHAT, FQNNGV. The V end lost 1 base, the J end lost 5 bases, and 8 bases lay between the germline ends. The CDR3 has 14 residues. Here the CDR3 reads CASSLVSGTGELFF. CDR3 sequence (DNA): TGTGCCAGCAGCTTAGTATCCGGGACCGGGGAGCTGTTTTTT. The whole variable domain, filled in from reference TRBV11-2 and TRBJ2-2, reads EAGVAQSPRYKIIEKRQSVAFWCNPISGHATLYWYQQILGQGPKLLIQFQNNGVVDDSQLPKDRFSAERLKGVDSTLKIQPAKLEDSAVYLCASSLVSGTGELFFGEGSRLTVL.

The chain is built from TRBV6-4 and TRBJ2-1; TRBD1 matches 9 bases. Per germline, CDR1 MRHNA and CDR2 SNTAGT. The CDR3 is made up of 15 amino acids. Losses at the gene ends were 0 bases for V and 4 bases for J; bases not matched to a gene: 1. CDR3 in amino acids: CASSDSGTGYNEQFF. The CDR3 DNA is TGTGCCAGCAGTGACTCCGGGACAGGGTACAATGAGCAGTTCTTC.

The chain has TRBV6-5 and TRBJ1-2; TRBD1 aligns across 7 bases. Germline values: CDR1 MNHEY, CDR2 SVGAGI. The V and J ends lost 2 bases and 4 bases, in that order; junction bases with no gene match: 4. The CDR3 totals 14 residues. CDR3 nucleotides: TGTGCCAGCAGTTACGCCGGGACAGTCTATGGCTACACCTTC. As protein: CASSYAGTVYGYTF.

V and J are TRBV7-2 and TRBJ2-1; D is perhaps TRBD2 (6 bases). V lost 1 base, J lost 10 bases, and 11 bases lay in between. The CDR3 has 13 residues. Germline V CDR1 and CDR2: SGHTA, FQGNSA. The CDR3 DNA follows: TGTGCCAGCAGCTTAGGAGGCGGGGTCGAGCAGTTCTTC. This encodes CASSLGGGVEQFF.

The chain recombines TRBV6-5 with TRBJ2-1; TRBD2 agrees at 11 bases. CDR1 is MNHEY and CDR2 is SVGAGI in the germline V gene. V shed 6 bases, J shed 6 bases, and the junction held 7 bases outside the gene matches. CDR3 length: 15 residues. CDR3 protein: CASRRLAGIFNEQFF. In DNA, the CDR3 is TGTGCCAGCAGGAGACTAGCGGGAATATTCAATGAGCAGTTCTTC.